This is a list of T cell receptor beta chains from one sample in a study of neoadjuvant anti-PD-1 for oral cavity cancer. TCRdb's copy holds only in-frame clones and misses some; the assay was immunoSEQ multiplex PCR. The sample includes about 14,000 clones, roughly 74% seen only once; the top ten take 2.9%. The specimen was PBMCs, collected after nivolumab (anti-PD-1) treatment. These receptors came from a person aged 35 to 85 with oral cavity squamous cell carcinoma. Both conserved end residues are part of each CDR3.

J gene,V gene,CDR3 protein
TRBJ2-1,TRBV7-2,CASSLALTRGDNEQFF
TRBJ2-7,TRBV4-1,CASRRLAGAPEQYF
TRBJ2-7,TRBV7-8,CASSLAARDWWSYEQYF
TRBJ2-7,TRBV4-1,CASSWDSSLTYEQYF
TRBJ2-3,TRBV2,CASSDGKAGFTDTQYF
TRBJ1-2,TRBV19,CASSIGQGANYGYTF
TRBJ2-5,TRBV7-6,CASSPAHRVGETQYF
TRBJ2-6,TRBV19,CASSIFAGEANVLTF
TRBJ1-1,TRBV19,CASRAGGLNTEAFF
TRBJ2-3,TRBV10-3,CAISVTQTSTDTQYF
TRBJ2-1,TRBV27,CASARQGAVENEQFF
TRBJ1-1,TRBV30,CAWSGAPVNTEAFF
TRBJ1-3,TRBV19,CASTTPDSGNTIYF
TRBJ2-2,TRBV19,CASSINTNTGELFF
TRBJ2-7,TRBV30,CAWSRWEYDEQYF
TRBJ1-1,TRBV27,CASRSTANTEAFF
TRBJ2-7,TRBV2,CASSSSQGTYEQYF
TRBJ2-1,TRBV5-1,CASTNGGTGAGNEQFF
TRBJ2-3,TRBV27,CASSVQNPNTDTQYF
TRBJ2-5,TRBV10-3,CAISSRAEETQYF
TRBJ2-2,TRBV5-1,CASSLSTGGRTGELFF
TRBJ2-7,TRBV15,CATSRRPGQGVYEQYF
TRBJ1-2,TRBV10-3,CAISESIGSIWGYTF
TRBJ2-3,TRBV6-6,CASSYLRGTTDTQYF
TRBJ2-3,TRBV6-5,CASRQDLRADTQYF
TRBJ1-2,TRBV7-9,CASSLEMQAYGYTF
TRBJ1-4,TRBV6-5,CAIGRVANEKLFF
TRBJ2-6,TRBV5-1,CASSPAQSGANVLTF